This passage covers 8 T cell receptor beta chains from one sample sequenced in a study of breast tumors, draining lymph nodes, adjacent tissues. TCRdb passed the multiplex PCR reads through MiXCR, listing each CDR3 protein once. The sample has around 130,000 distinct CDR3 sequences; about 31% are singletons. Breast cancer patients provided tissue from their axillary draining lymph nodes. The sequenced sample was axillary lymph node tissue. All receptors derive from a female donor with breast cancer. Some clones in this sample may be carry-over from other donors' samples.

The CDR3 DNA sequence: TGTGCCAGCAGCCTGTTACTAGGTGCCCAAGAGACCCAGTACTTC. Protein: CASSLLLGAQETQYF. J is TRBJ2-5 and V is TRBV11-2; D may be TRBD2 (5 bases). V was shortened by 5 bases and J by 1 base, with 14 bases between the two germline ends. The CDR3 sequence is 15 residues long. Germline V gives CDR1 SGHAT, CDR2 FQNNGV.

This clonotype was detected only a few times. A much larger clone is a single base away; this may be a read error. The V and J genes are TRBV3-1 and TRBJ2-7; 9 bases agree with TRBD2. Germline CDR1 LGHDT, CDR2 YNNKEL (reference sequence). The CDR3 spans 14 residues. With V trimmed by 5 bases and J by 6 bases, 8 bases remained unmatched. CDR3 sequence reads: CASSTQRGACEQYF. CDR3 DNA sequence: TGTGCCAGCAGCACCCAGCGGGGGGCCTGCGAGCAGTACTTC.

The gene calls are TRBV7-6 and TRBJ2-5; 14 bases fit TRBD2. Per germline, CDR1 SGHVS and CDR2 FNYEAQ. After removal of 5 bases from V and 4 bases from J, the junction contained 6 bases not matched to a gene. The CDR3 contains 16 residues. The chain's CDR3 is CASSNGLAGGGETQYF. The CDR3 bases are TGTGCCAGCAGCAATGGACTAGCGGGGGGCGGAGAGACCCAGTACTTC.

This clonotype was seen at least ten times. The V and J genes are TRBV6-5 and TRBJ1-4; no clear D. The CDR3 length is 15 residues. V lost 2 bases, J lost 0 bases, and 7 bases lay in between. Germline V gives CDR1 MNHEY, CDR2 SVGAGI. CDR3 nucleotides: TGTGCCAGCAGTTACGGCAAACCAACTAATGAAAAACTGTTTTTT. Translation gives CASSYGKPTNEKLFF.

V and J are TRBV2 and TRBJ1-2; D not certain. Germline-derived CDR1 and CDR2 are SNHLY and FYNNEI. Trimming took 3 bases from V and 0 from J, leaving 11 bases between them. This CDR3 is 15 amino acids long. The CDR3, as DNA: TGTGCCAGCAGTGAGATTATAGGGACTAACTATGGCTACACCTTC. Protein sequence: CASSEIIGTNYGYTF.

This clonotype was seen many times. The rearrangement links TRBV3-1 to TRBJ2-7; D is possibly TRBD1 or TRBD2 (6 bases each). The germline V and J ends were trimmed by 5 bases and 0 bases, with 17 bases remaining between them. This CDR3 contains 16 residues. The germline V gene encodes CDR1 LGHDT and CDR2 YNNKEL (reference sequence). CDR3 amino acids: CASSYSPGGPSYEQYF. The CDR3 DNA is TGTGCCAGCAGCTACTCACCCGGGGGCCCCTCCTACGAGCAGTACTTC.

V gene TRBV5-1 combines with J gene TRBJ1-1; tentatively, D is TRBD1 (6 bases). V was pared by 4 bases and J by 6 bases, with 19 bases between. From germline, CDR1 is SGHRS and CDR2 YFSETQ. The CDR3 is 15 amino acids. The CDR3 nucleotides are TGCGCCAGCAGCAAACCTACGGGGGCTTCCTCTGAAGCTTTCTTT. Translated: CASSKPTGASSEAFF.

The chain joins TRBV28 to TRBJ1-3; TRBD1 might be the D (6 bases). The CDR3 is made up of 21 amino acids. The V gene's germline CDR1 is MDHEN and CDR2 SYDVKM. V lost 5 bases, J lost 7 bases, and 36 bases lay in between. Here the CDR3 DNA reads TGTGCCAGCAGTCCACCGGACTTCCAGGACAGCAAACAGTTATGTAGGAACACCATATATTTT. Translation gives CASSPPDFQDSKQLCRNTIYF.